Shown below are 7 T cell receptor beta chains from a single sample sequenced in a study of blood T cell repertoires in COVID-19. Data came from immunoSEQ multiplex PCR; TCRdb stores just in-frame clones and leaves some out. The sample contains approximately 480,000 clones, roughly nine tenths of which appear only once. Sequencing was carried out using peripheral blood. Receptors were obtained from a man younger than 35 with COVID-19, enrolled during active disease.

This sequence joins TRBV19 and TRBJ2-7; 7 bases agree with TRBD1. Looked up from germline, CDR1 is LNHDA and CDR2 is SQIVND (reference sequence). The CDR3 sequence is 16 residues long. The V gene end was trimmed by 4 bases and the J gene end by 2 bases; junction bases not matched to a gene: 11. The CDR3 spells CASSTQVPGGPYEQYF. Here the CDR3 DNA reads TGTGCCAGTAGTACCCAAGTCCCAGGGGGACCCTACGAGCAGTACTTC.

The gene calls are TRBV6-5 and TRBJ1-2; no clear D. V was shortened by 6 bases and J by 6 bases, with 11 bases between the two germline ends. CDR3 length: 12 residues. CDR1 and CDR2 (germline): MNHEY, SVGAGI. The CDR3 sequence: CASRGREDGYTF. CDR3 in DNA: TGTGCCAGCAGAGGTAGGGAGGATGGCTACACCTTC.

V gene TRBV5-5 combines with J gene TRBJ1-2, with 9 bases identical to TRBD1. CDR3 length: 14 residues. The J segment lost 2 bases and the V segment lost 6 bases, leaving 5 bases of the junction unmatched. In germline, CDR1 is SGHKS, CDR2 YYEKEE (reference sequence). In DNA form, the CDR3 reads TGTGCCAGCACGGGGACAGGGATAAACTATGGCTACACCTTC. It encodes CASTGTGINYGYTF.

The chain links TRBV30 to TRBJ2-7; 9 nucleotides agree with TRBD1. Germline V gene data show CDR1 as GTSNPN and CDR2 as SVGIG (reference sequence). This CDR3 region has 16 residues. With 2 bases clipped from V and 4 bases from J, the junction kept 12 bases outside the gene matches. CDR3 residues: CAWSLIQGASSYEQYF. The CDR3 DNA is TGTGCCTGGAGTTTGATACAGGGGGCTAGCTCTTACGAGCAGTACTTC.

V is TRBV5-4 and J is TRBJ1-4; the D gene is possibly TRBD1 (6 bases). V was trimmed by 0 bases and J by 6 bases, leaving 12 bases between them. CDR1 is SGHNT, CDR2 YYREEE, per germline (reference sequence). The CDR3 runs to 15 residues. The CDR3: CASSLETGGDEKLFF. The CDR3 region has the DNA TGTGCCAGCAGCTTGGAGACAGGTGGGGATGAAAAACTGTTTTTT.

The chain is built from TRBV19 and TRBJ1-6, with 8 bases aligning to TRBD1. This CDR3 contains 16 residues. V shed 7 bases and J 6 bases; nucleotides not matched to a gene: 11. Germline V gives CDR1 LNHDA, CDR2 SQIVND (reference sequence). In DNA form, the CDR3 reads TGTGCCAGTACACCCACAGGGGGTTCGGCTAATTCACCCCTCCACTTT. Protein sequence: CASTPTGGSANSPLHF.

The rearrangement uses TRBV28 and TRBJ2-3; a possible D gene is TRBD1 (5 bases). Per the germline V gene, CDR1 is MDHEN and CDR2 is SYDVKM. The CDR3 extends over 13 amino acids. V was trimmed by 3 bases and J by 6 bases, leaving 10 bases between them. This CDR3 reads CASSFRVTDTQYF. CDR3 nucleotide sequence: TGTGCCAGCAGTTTCAGGGTCACGGATACGCAGTATTTT.